Following are 27 T cell receptor beta chains from one sample sequenced in a study of identical twins. Via MiXCR, TCRdb re-called the 5' RACE reads, giving one row per CDR3 protein. This table holds around 450,000 distinct CDR3 sequences, approximately 15% found once. These data were also filed under a second study, of yellow fever vaccine responses in identical twins.

Sequencing was done on a sample of CD4+ T cells sorted from blood. These TCRs come from a young woman in good health.

This clonotype has a handful of counts. The CDR3 DNA reads TGTGCCAGCAGTTTAAGGAATAGCTATGGCTACACCTTC. It yields the protein CASSLRNSYGYTF. V usage is TRBV28 and J usage is TRBJ1-2; the D is unclear. V was clipped by 2 bases and J by 4 bases, with 8 bases between them. Looked up from germline, CDR1 is MDHEN and CDR2 is SYDVKM. The CDR3 runs 13 residues.

The chain links TRBV20-1 to TRBJ1-2, with D uncertain. This CDR3 spans 13 amino acids. V was cut by 1 base and J by 11 bases, with 17 bases left in between. Looked up from germline, CDR1 is DFQATT and CDR2 is SNEGSKA (reference sequence). In DNA, the CDR3 is TGCAGTGCTAGAGTTTTTGGAAAGGTGTCGTACACCTTC. Protein product: CSARVFGKVSYTF.

The chain joins TRBV25-1 to TRBJ2-6; D unresolved. CDR3 length equals 14 residues. V was trimmed by 5 bases and J by 1 base, leaving 6 bases between them. Germline values: CDR1 MGHDK, CDR2 SYGVNS. The CDR3 sequence is CASSQQSGANVLTF. Here the CDR3 DNA reads TGTGCCAGCAGTCAACAGTCTGGGGCCAACGTCCTGACTTTC.

This clonotype was observed a few times. The J gene is TRBJ2-1, the V gene TRBV14; 15 bases line up with TRBD2. The J segment lost 0 bases and the V segment lost 4 bases, leaving 7 bases of the junction unmatched. This CDR3 has 19 amino acids. CDR1 SGHDN and CDR2 FVKESK come from the germline V gene. In DNA form, the CDR3 reads TGTGCCAGCAGCCCGGGACTAGCGGGAGGCCGATACTCCTACAATGAGCAGTTCTTC. Amino acid sequence: CASSPGLAGGRYSYNEQFF.

The sample holds a few counts of this clonotype. The chain links TRBV24-1 to TRBJ1-6; no firm D call. V dropped 3 bases and J dropped 6 bases, with 8 bases sitting between them. Per germline, CDR1 KGHDR and CDR2 SFDVKD. The CDR3 is 14 amino acids. CDR3 loop: CATSDRPPNSPLHF. DNA for the CDR3: TGTGCCACCAGTGATCGTCCTCCTAATTCACCCCTCCACTTT.

This clonotype showed up many times. The junction departs from the called germline gene at one end, perhaps through a read error. CDR3 loop: CSIDLARGADTQYF. The CDR3, as DNA: TGCAGCATTGACCTCGCGCGGGGCGCAGATACGCAGTATTTT. The chain employs TRBV29-1 and TRBJ2-3; tentatively, D is TRBD2 (6 bases). The CDR3 extends over 14 amino acids. The V gene's germline CDR1 is SQVTM and CDR2 ANQGSEA.

The genes are TRBV11-2 and TRBJ1-4; D not certain. V gave up 2 bases and J gave up 4 bases, with 26 bases separating them. There are 20 residues in the CDR3. CDR1 SGHAT and CDR2 FQNNGV come from the germline V gene. The DNA for the CDR3 is TGTGCCAGCAGCTTACGATCGAGAGGGAGGGTTATAAGGAATAATGAAAAACTGTTTTTT. Its translation: CASSLRSRGRVIRNNEKLFF.

The chain links TRBV23-1 to TRBJ2-7; D not resolved. TRBV23-1 is an ORF; its function is uncertain. The CDR3 has 15 amino acids. Trimming removed 1 base from V and 2 bases from J, with 12 bases in between. CDR3 DNA sequence: TGCGCCAGCAGTCAATTCTTAGGCAGTCCCTACGAGCAGTACTTC. It encodes CASSQFLGSPYEQYF.

This clonotype was counted between two and nine times. A junction boundary mismatches the germline segment, possibly from a read error. The V and J genes are TRBV2 and TRBJ2-1; 12 bases align to TRBD1. The CDR3 runs to 14 residues. In germline, CDR1 is SNHLY, CDR2 FYNNEI. As DNA, the CDR3 is TGTGCCAGCAGCCAACCGGGACAGGGGGCAAACGCGCTCTTC. Its translation: CASSQPGQGANALF.

The table lists this clonotype with many counts. This chain links TRBV5-1 with TRBJ2-2; no firm D call. The V end lost 1 base, the J end lost 4 bases, and 11 bases lay between the germline ends. The germline gives CDR1 SGHRS, CDR2 YFSETQ. CDR3 length: 15 amino acids. Here the CDR3 reads CASSLRVSSTGELFF. CDR3 nucleotide sequence: TGCGCCAGCAGCTTGCGTGTCTCGAGCACCGGGGAGCTGTTTTTT.

This clonotype was seen more than once but under ten times. The V and J genes are TRBV6-5 and TRBJ1-1; 9 bases agree with TRBD1. Unmatched junction bases numbered 5, after V lost 0 bases and J lost 0 bases. The CDR3 sequence is 17 residues long. Germline loops: CDR1 MNHEY, CDR2 SVGAGI. The CDR3 protein is CASSYSKGQGMNTEAFF. The CDR3 coding sequence is TGTGCCAGCAGTTACTCGAAGGGACAGGGAATGAACACTGAAGCTTTCTTT.

The genes are TRBV3-1 and TRBJ2-1; possible D gene TRBD2, 6 bases. CDR1 and CDR2 (germline): LGHDT, YNNKEL (reference sequence). The CDR3 extends over 15 amino acids. V was shortened by 2 bases and J by 7 bases, with 15 bases between the two germline ends. The CDR3 DNA reads TGTGCCAGCAGCCAAAGACTAGGGAAAATGAATGAGCAGTTCTTC. It yields the protein CASSQRLGKMNEQFF.

The table lists this clonotype with many counts. The genes are TRBV7-2 and TRBJ2-7; 10 bases map to TRBD1. The V and J ends lost 5 bases and 3 bases, in that order; junction bases with no gene match: 7. The CDR3 sequence is 15 residues long. Looked up from germline, CDR1 is SGHTA and CDR2 is FQGNSA. The CDR3 loop reads CASSETGGKFYEQYF. CDR3 nucleotide sequence: TGTGCCAGCAGCGAGACAGGGGGCAAGTTCTACGAGCAGTACTTC.

There are a few counts of this clonotype. This CDR3 is CSARDLNRGTSYEQYF. CDR3 nucleotides: TGCAGTGCTAGAGATCTGAACAGGGGAACCTCCTACGAGCAGTACTTC. This chain uses TRBV20-1 with TRBJ2-7; 7 nucleotides match TRBD1. Trimming took 0 bases from V and 0 from J; bases not matched to a gene: 8. This CDR3 region has 16 residues. Per germline, CDR1 DFQATT and CDR2 SNEGSKA (reference sequence).

In its sample, this clonotype was seen a few times. This chain links TRBV15 with TRBJ2-3, with 7 bases fitting TRBD1. The V and J ends lost 3 bases and 3 bases, in that order; junction bases with no gene match: 9. The CDR3 is 16 amino acids. Per germline, CDR1 LNHNV and CDR2 YYDKDF (reference sequence). CDR3 protein: CATSRKTGIGTDTQYF. CDR3 sequence (DNA): TGTGCCACCAGCAGGAAGACAGGGATTGGTACAGATACGCAGTATTTT.

This clonotype was recorded at least ten times. The rearrangement joins TRBV28 to TRBJ2-3, with D uncertain. Germline V gene data show CDR1 as MDHEN and CDR2 as SYDVKM. V lost 4 bases, J lost 4 bases, and 3 bases lay in between. The CDR3 is made up of 11 amino acids. The CDR3 bases are TGTGCCAGCAGTTCGCCAGATACGCAGTATTTT. Translation gives CASSSPDTQYF. Complete variable domain (other parts from reference TRBV28 and TRBJ2-3): DVKVTQSSRYLVKRTGEKVFLECVQDMDHENMFWYRQDPGLGLRLIYFSYDVKMKEKGDIPEGYSVSREKKERFSLILESASTNQTSMYLCASSSPDTQYFGPGTRLTVL.

This clonotype was detected only a few times. This chain connects TRBV9 to TRBJ2-5; 8 nucleotides align to TRBD2. Germline-derived CDR1 and CDR2 are SGDLS and YYNGEE. V lost 4 bases to trimming and J lost 5 bases; unmatched junction nucleotides: 7. The CDR3 runs 14 residues. CDR3 sequence reads: CASSPGTRTETQYF. The CDR3 DNA follows: TGTGCCAGCAGCCCCGGGACTAGGACGGAGACCCAGTACTTC.

This chain joins TRBV3-1 and TRBJ2-2; 9 bases line up with TRBD1. V lost 4 bases, J lost 1 base, and 7 bases stayed unmatched. This CDR3 has 17 amino acids. Germline loops: CDR1 LGHDT, CDR2 YNNKEL (reference sequence). CDR3 region: CASSLRTGALNTGELFF. The DNA for the CDR3 is TGTGCCAGCAGCCTTAGGACAGGGGCCTTGAACACCGGGGAGCTGTTTTTT.

This clonotype was observed a few times. This rearrangement joins TRBV27 to TRBJ2-3, with a weak D call TRBD2 (6 bases). Germline assignment: CDR1 MNHEY and CDR2 SMNVEV (reference sequence). This CDR3 is built from 16 residues. Between the trimmed V and J ends, which lost 7 bases and 2 bases, there was a span of 19 bases. Here the CDR3 DNA reads TGTGCCAGCACCACCCTGCTTAGCGGCTACACAGATACGCAGTATTTT. This sequence encodes CASTTLLSGYTDTQYF.

This clonotype was seen more than once but under ten times. The CDR3 coding sequence is TGTGCCAGCAGCTTAGGCGGATTCGGGACTGGAAACACCATATATTTT. Amino acid sequence: CASSLGGFGTGNTIYF. The genes are TRBV13 and TRBJ1-3; D uncertain. The CDR3 sequence is 16 residues long. Germline assignment: CDR1 PRHDT and CDR2 FYEKMQ (reference sequence). The germline V and J ends were trimmed by 0 bases and 2 bases, with 11 bases remaining between them.

This clonotype was counted a single time. V gene TRBV3-1 combines with J gene TRBJ2-5, with a tentative D call TRBD1 (5 bases). CDR3 size: 13 residues. CDR1 and CDR2 (germline): LGHDT, YNNKEL (reference sequence). V lost 4 bases and J lost 5, with 11 bases in between. The CDR3 sequence: CASSPAGLETQYF. The CDR3 DNA follows: TGTGCCAGCAGCCCGGCAGGGTTGGAGACCCAGTACTTC.

This clonotype was found many times. V usage is TRBV7-9 and J usage is TRBJ2-3; D ambiguous. Germline CDR1 reads SEHNR; CDR2 reads FQNEAQ (reference sequence). The CDR3 loop spans 13 amino acids. Trimming removed 11 bases from V and 1 base from J, with 13 bases in between. The CDR3 DNA is TGTGCCTCTGAGCAACGTGGCACAGATACGCAGTATTTT. Protein sequence: CASEQRGTDTQYF.

This chain connects TRBV5-6 to TRBJ2-3; TRBD2 agrees at 10 bases. Per germline, CDR1 SGHDT and CDR2 YYEEEE. The CDR3 spans 15 residues. V lost 2 bases and J lost 6; bases outside the gene matches: 6. The DNA for the CDR3 is TGTGCCAGCAGCTTCCTAGCGGGGGCAGGGGATACGCAGTATTTT. It codes for CASSFLAGAGDTQYF.

The V and J genes are TRBV28 and TRBJ2-2, with D unclear. In germline, CDR1 is MDHEN, CDR2 SYDVKM. The CDR3 has 10 residues. V lost 5 bases and J 14 bases, leaving 9 bases between the germline ends. DNA of the CDR3: TGTGCCAGCAGTGGTCAGCGCCTGTTTTTT. Encoded protein: CASSGQRLFF. Full variable domain (rest looked up from reference TRBV28 and TRBJ2-2): DVKVTQSSRYLVKRTGEKVFLECVQDMDHENMFWYRQDPGLGLRLIYFSYDVKMKEKGDIPEGYSVSREKKERFSLILESASTNQTSMYLCASSGQRLFFGEGSRLTVL.

This clonotype was detected only a few times. The V call is TRBV10-2, the J call TRBJ2-1, with TRBD2 matching 8 bases. V shed 4 bases, J shed 3 bases, and the junction held 5 bases outside the gene matches. CDR1 is WSHSY, CDR2 SAAADI, per germline. The CDR3 extends over 15 amino acids. This CDR3 reads CASSVSGGNYNEQFF. DNA for the CDR3: TGCGCCAGCAGTGTGAGCGGGGGTAACTACAATGAGCAGTTCTTC.

The chain has TRBV20-1 and TRBJ2-5; a possible D gene is TRBD2 (6 bases). The CDR3 length is 12 residues. Germline V gene data show CDR1 as DFQATT and CDR2 as SNEGSKA (reference sequence). The V and J ends lost 6 bases and 4 bases respectively, with 12 bases between them. Here the CDR3 DNA reads TGCAGTGCGAGCGTGGAGGGAGAGACCCAGTACTTC. As protein: CSASVEGETQYF.

This rearrangement joins TRBV20-1 to TRBJ2-2; the D call may be TRBD1 or TRBD2 (5 bases each). The CDR3 covers 18 residues. V dropped 1 base and J dropped 4 bases, with 22 bases sitting between them. The germline V gene encodes CDR1 DFQATT and CDR2 SNEGSKA (reference sequence). CDR3 nucleotide sequence: TGCAGTGCTAGAGTTCTTAGAGTCCTTTCGGGACGCACCGGGGAGCTGTTTTTT. Translating it yields CSARVLRVLSGRTGELFF.